This T cell receptor (beta chain) derives from a study of T cell responses to AZD1222 COVID-19 vaccine. Study-wide points: Baseline serology detected seropositivity in only a handful of AZD1222 recipients. Clonal diversity was possibly underestimated, and the donors were mostly white British, with more females. Repertoire sampling happened only post peak T cell response.

TCRdb's table, derived via immunoSEQ multiplex PCR, lists solely in-frame clones and lacks some. In the table there are 120,000 or so clones, 80% to 90% of which are singletons. Comments on this clone: What it binds is not known.

The clonotype originates from an adult in good health. Sample: peripheral blood, taken on day 0 of AZD1222 vaccination.

The DNA of the CDR3 is TGTGCCTGGACATGGAACACTGAAGCTTTCTTT. This gives the protein CAWTWNTEAFF. The chain combines TRBV30 with TRBJ1-1; D uncertain. V was shortened by 4 bases and J by 1 base, with 4 bases between the two germline ends. Germline V gene sequence: CDR1 GTSNPN, CDR2 SVGIG (reference sequence). There are 11 residues in the CDR3.